Below are 15 T cell receptor beta chains sequenced from a single sample in a study of T cell responses to AZD1222 COVID-19 vaccine. Using immunoSEQ multiplex PCR, the repertoire was profiled, and TCRdb retains in-frame clones only, with some absent. The sample carries more than 95,000 clones, approximately 90% recorded once. The starting material was peripheral blood, obtained on day 0 of AZD1222 vaccination. These receptors were obtained from an adult in good health.

The genes are TRBV19 and TRBJ2-1, with TRBD2 identical over 10 bases. The CDR3 is 18 amino acids. From germline, CDR1 is LNHDA and CDR2 SQIVND (reference sequence). V lost 7 bases to trimming and J lost 0 bases; unmatched junction nucleotides: 12. The CDR3: CASTELAGKGVSYNEQFF. CDR3 in DNA: TGTGCCAGTACTGAACTAGCGGGAAAAGGCGTCTCCTACAATGAGCAGTTCTTC.

The chain links TRBV6-5 to TRBJ1-5; D uncertain. CDR1 MNHEY and CDR2 SVGAGI come from the germline V gene. CDR3 size: 14 residues. V was trimmed by 0 bases and J by 5 bases, leaving 8 bases between them. The CDR3 here is CASSYSGRDQPQHF. The CDR3 coding sequence is TGTGCCAGCAGTTACTCTGGTCGGGATCAGCCCCAGCATTTT.

This chain connects TRBV6-2 or TRBV6-3 to TRBJ2-1; D not resolved. Trimming took 0 bases from V and 10 from J, leaving 4 bases between them. Germline assignment: CDR1 MNHEY and CDR2 SVGEGT. CDR3 length equals 11 residues. CDR3 bases: TGTGCCAGCAGTTACTCGGAGGAGCAGTTCTTC. It codes for CASSYSEEQFF.

The chain combines TRBV28 with TRBJ1-6; D perhaps matches TRBD1 (6 bases). The CDR3 extends over 15 amino acids. The V gene lost 8 bases and the J gene lost 4 bases, with 15 bases spanning the gap. Per the germline V gene, CDR1 is MDHEN and CDR2 is SYDVKM. The CDR3 is CASHGLGTYNSPLHF. For the CDR3, the DNA is TGTGCCAGCCACGGCCTCGGGACATATAATTCACCCCTCCACTTT.

With respect to this clone: A junction end diverges from the germline sequence, so it may reflect a read error. The chain links TRBV7-7 to TRBJ2-1; tentatively, D is TRBD2 (5 bases). This CDR3 comprises 16 residues. Germline V gene data show CDR1 as SSHAT and CDR2 as FNYEAQ (reference sequence). CDR3 loop: CASSLGVRGRHNEQFF. As DNA, the CDR3 is TGTGCTAGCAGCTTAGGCGTCCGGGGAAGGCACAATGAGCAGTTCTTC.

The V call is TRBV28, the J call TRBJ2-7, with 8 bases matching TRBD2. The V and J ends lost 6 bases and 2 bases, in that order; junction bases with no gene match: 9. The CDR3 runs 15 residues. Germline V gives CDR1 MDHEN, CDR2 SYDVKM. This chain's CDR3 is CASSTVAGGTYEQYF. CDR3 DNA: TGTGCCAGCAGCACCGTCGCGGGAGGTACCTACGAGCAGTACTTC.

This CDR3 is CASTDGGSPGTEAFF. DNA for the CDR3: TGTGCCAGCACCGACGGAGGGTCGCCGGGCACTGAAGCTTTCTTT. V and J are TRBV28 and TRBJ1-1, with D unresolved. Trimming shortened V by 7 bases and J by 4 bases, and 19 bases separated the two germline ends. The CDR3 totals 15 residues. The germline V gene has CDR1 MDHEN and CDR2 SYDVKM.

This chain joins TRBV9 and TRBJ1-2; D gene uncertain. The CDR3 length is 14 residues. Per germline, CDR1 SGDLS and CDR2 YYNGEE. V was clipped by 4 bases and J by 4 bases, with 14 bases between them. The CDR3 coding sequence is TGTGCCAGCAGCAGAGACTGGAAAGGCTATGGCTACACCTTC. Protein sequence: CASSRDWKGYGYTF.

In its sample, this clone was seen a few times. Other nucleotide sequences in the sample specify the same CDR3. The chain couples TRBV6-5 to TRBJ1-6; 9 bases are shared with TRBD1. With 2 bases clipped from V and 8 bases from J, the junction kept 4 bases outside the gene matches. This CDR3 is built from 15 residues. In germline, CDR1 is MNHEY, CDR2 SVGAGI. The CDR3 here is CASSYSRTGDSPLHF. DNA for the CDR3: TGTGCCAGCAGTTACAGCCGGACAGGGGATTCACCCCTCCACTTT.

The chain combines TRBV3-1 (or the pseudogene TRBV3-2) with TRBJ1-2; 7 nucleotides line up with TRBD1. Germline V lookup: CDR1 LGHDT, CDR2 YNNKEL (reference sequence). With 4 bases clipped from V and 8 bases from J, the junction kept 7 bases outside the gene matches. This CDR3 has 13 residues. CDR3 in amino acids: CASSRTGISGYTF. The CDR3 bases are TGTGCCAGCAGCCGGACAGGTATCTCCGGCTACACCTTC.

The V gene is TRBV11-1, the J gene TRBJ2-3; D is unclear. The CDR3 consists of 12 residues. V lost 1 base and J lost 6, with 5 bases in between. The germline gives CDR1 SGHAT, CDR2 FQDESV (reference sequence). The CDR3 DNA reads TGTGCCAGCAGCTTAGGGGTGGATACGCAGTATTTT. Protein product: CASSLGVDTQYF. The full variable domain, its missing parts supplied by reference TRBV11-1 and TRBJ2-3, is EAEVAQSPRYKITEKSQAVAFWCDPISGHATLYWYRQILGQGPELLVQFQDESVVDDSQLPKDRFSAERLKGVDSTLKIQPAELGDSAMYLCASSLGVDTQYFGPGTRLTVL.

V gene TRBV19 combines with J gene TRBJ1-2; TRBD1 might be the D (6 bases). The CDR3 has 11 amino acids. The germline V gene has CDR1 LNHDA and CDR2 SQIVND (reference sequence). V lost 4 bases and J 10 bases, leaving 10 bases between the germline ends. CDR3 region: CASSRGQFYTF. DNA for the CDR3: TGTGCCAGTAGTAGAGGACAGTTCTACACCTTC. The whole variable domain, remainder taken from reference TRBV19 and TRBJ1-2, is DGGITQSPKYLFRKEGQNVTLSCEQNLNHDAMYWYRQDPGQGLRLIYYSQIVNDFQKGDIAEGYSVSREKKESFPLTVTSAQKNPTAFYLCASSRGQFYTFGSGTRLTVV.

This clone has a single count. The chain employs TRBV28 and TRBJ2-3, with 11 positions matching TRBD2. Losses at the gene ends were 6 bases for V and 7 bases for J; bases not matched to a gene: 15. Germline CDR1 is MDHEN and CDR2 is SYDVKM. The CDR3 has 17 amino acids. The CDR3 protein is CASSQLTSGRDLNTQYF. CDR3 bases: TGTGCCAGCAGCCAACTCACTAGCGGGAGAGATCTAAATACGCAGTATTTT.

The count of this clone is one. The chain links TRBV5-8 to TRBJ2-4; no reliable D call. Trimming pared 3 bases from V and 0 bases from J, leaving 10 bases between. The CDR3 runs to 15 residues. CDR1 and CDR2 (germline): SGHTS, YDEGEE. In DNA form, the CDR3 reads TGTGCCAGCAGCTCCGCAACGCTAGCCAAAAACATTCAGTACTTC. Protein: CASSSATLAKNIQYF.

V is TRBV5-4 and J is TRBJ2-1; 8 bases match TRBD2. The CDR3 totals 16 residues. In germline, CDR1 is SGHNT, CDR2 YYREEE (reference sequence). V lost 3 bases and J lost 7; bases outside the gene matches: 12. The CDR3 DNA reads TGTGCCAGCAGCTCCCCCCTTAGCGGGACCAGAAATGAGCAGTTCTTC. It encodes CASSSPLSGTRNEQFF.